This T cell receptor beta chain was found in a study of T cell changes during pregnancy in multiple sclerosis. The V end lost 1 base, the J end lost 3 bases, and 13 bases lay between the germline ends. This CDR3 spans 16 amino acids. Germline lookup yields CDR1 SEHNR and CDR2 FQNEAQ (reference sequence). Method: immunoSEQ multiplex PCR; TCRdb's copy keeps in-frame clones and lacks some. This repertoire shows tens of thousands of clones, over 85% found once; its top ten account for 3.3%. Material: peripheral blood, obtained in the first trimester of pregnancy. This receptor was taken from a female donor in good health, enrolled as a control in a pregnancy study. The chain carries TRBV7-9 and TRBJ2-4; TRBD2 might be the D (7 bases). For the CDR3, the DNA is TGTGCCAGCAGCTTAGACGGCGGGGGCCACAAAAACATTCAGTACTTC. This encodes CASSLDGGGHKNIQYF. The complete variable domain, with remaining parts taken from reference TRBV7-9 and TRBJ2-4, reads DTGVSQNPRHKITKRGQNVTFRCDPISEHNRLYWYRQTLGQGPEFLTYFQNEAQLEKSRLLSDRFSAERPKGSFSTLEIQRTEQGDSAMYLCASSLDGGGHKNIQYFGAGTRLSVL.